One sample yielded the 15 T cell receptor beta chains listed below, sequenced in a study of T cell responses to AZD1222 COVID-19 vaccine. The repertoire was sequenced with immunoSEQ multiplex PCR; TCRdb's copy has only in-frame clones and lacks some. The top ten clones hold 0.85% to 1.2% of a sample with approximately 150,000 clones, 87% of them seen once. Sequences were derived from peripheral blood, sampled 28 days after the second AZD1222 dose. These receptor sequences come from an adult who received the AZD1222 COVID-19 vaccine.

V and J are TRBV7-9 and TRBJ2-7; TRBD2 agrees at 9 bases. Germline CDR1 is SEHNR and CDR2 is FQNEAQ (reference sequence). V trimming: 4 bases; J trimming: 9 bases; junction bases outside the gene matches: 13. The length of the CDR3 is 15 residues. The CDR3 region has the DNA TGTGCCAGCAGCTCCCCGCGGGGGGGGTTGAAGTGGCAGTACTTC. Translating gives CASSSPRGGLKWQYF.

The chain has TRBV11-2 and TRBJ2-1, with D perhaps TRBD2 (6 bases). From germline, CDR1 is SGHAT and CDR2 FQNNGV. Between the trimmed V and J ends, which lost 6 bases and 7 bases, there was a span of 16 bases. This CDR3 spans 14 amino acids. CDR3 nucleotide sequence: TGTGCCAGCAGAGGTGGGGCCGGGAGTAATGAGCAGTTCTTC. It translates to CASRGGAGSNEQFF.

The chain recombines TRBV5-5 with TRBJ2-3, with D uncertain. This CDR3 has 12 amino acids. CDR1 and CDR2 (germline): SGHKS, YYEKEE (reference sequence). V lost 4 bases, J lost 5 bases, and 8 bases lay in between. The CDR3, as DNA: TGTGCCAGCAGCCCTCGGGTAGATACGCAGTATTTT. Residues: CASSPRVDTQYF.

This clone appeared a few times. V usage is TRBV7-6 and J usage is TRBJ1-3; D gene ambiguous. The ends were cut back, 4 bases at V and 0 bases at J, with 19 bases in the middle. The CDR3 covers 18 residues. Germline V gene sequence: CDR1 SGHVS, CDR2 FNYEAQ. Here the CDR3 reads CASSSTTLITSSGNTIYF. CDR3 DNA sequence: TGTGCCAGCAGCTCCACGACCCTGATCACTAGCTCTGGAAACACCATATATTTT.

The rearrangement links TRBV18 to TRBJ2-1, with TRBD2 matching over 11 bases. J was trimmed by 2 bases and V by 0 bases; bases with no gene match: 9. Germline lookup yields CDR1 KGHSH and CDR2 LQKENI. The CDR3 has 19 amino acids. The CDR3: CASSPPGLAGGRTYNEQFF. For the CDR3, the DNA is TGTGCCAGCTCACCACCAGGGCTAGCGGGGGGCCGAACCTACAATGAGCAGTTCTTC.

The V gene is TRBV13, the J gene TRBJ2-3; D remains ambiguous. Trimming removed 5 bases from V and 1 base from J, with 10 bases in between. The CDR3 totals 14 residues. Germline CDR1 and CDR2: PRHDT and FYEKMQ (reference sequence). The DNA for the CDR3 is TGTGCCAGCAGCCCCCCGGATGGCACAGATACGCAGTATTTT. This codes for CASSPPDGTDTQYF.

CDR3: CASSYSDRVGTDTQYF. In DNA form, the CDR3 reads TGTGCCAGCAGTTACTCCGATAGGGTCGGGACAGATACGCAGTATTTT. The rearrangement joins TRBV6-5 to TRBJ2-3; no definite D call. The V gene lost 0 bases and the J gene lost 3 bases, with 13 bases spanning the gap. CDR1 and CDR2 (germline): MNHEY, SVGAGI. CDR3 length: 16 residues.

The J gene is TRBJ2-7, the V gene TRBV12-1. TRBV12-1 is assigned pseudogene status. CDR3 length equals 11 residues. The CDR3 DNA is TGTGCCAGCAGCCCCGGCCGCGAGCAGTACTTC. Translating it yields CASSPGREQYF.

This chain joins TRBV7-8 and TRBJ1-5, with TRBD1 matching over 8 bases. CDR1 and CDR2 from the germline V gene are SGHVS and FQNEAQ. V lost 5 bases, J lost 6 bases, and 9 bases stayed unmatched. This CDR3 comprises 15 residues. The CDR3 loop is CASSPRTGTFQPQHF. CDR3 coding DNA: TGTGCCAGCAGCCCTAGGACAGGGACGTTTCAGCCCCAGCATTTT.

This sequence joins TRBV7-9 and TRBJ2-1; D is unclear. V was pared by 4 bases and J by 8 bases, with 3 bases between. The CDR3 has 10 amino acids. The germline V gene has CDR1 SEHNR and CDR2 FQNEAQ (reference sequence). The CDR3 DNA reads TGTGCCAGCAGCTCCGATGAGCAGTTCTTC. This translates into CASSSDEQFF.

This sequence joins TRBV12-3 or TRBV12-4 and TRBJ2-1; D is ambiguous. The CDR3 length is 13 residues. Trimming left V 7 bases short and J 10 bases short, with 17 bases between. CDR3 nucleotides: TGTGCCAGCAATCAGACACCAGCAAGGGAGCAGTTCTTC. Protein product: CASNQTPAREQFF.

The chain uses TRBV2 and TRBJ1-2; D perhaps matches TRBD1 (5 bases). Per the germline V gene, CDR1 is SNHLY and CDR2 is FYNNEI. The CDR3 runs 13 residues. With 4 bases removed from V and 3 bases from J, the gap between germline ends came to 9 bases. CDR3 region: CASSAGTDYGYTF. The CDR3 DNA reads TGTGCCAGCAGTGCCGGGACGGACTATGGCTACACCTTC.

The gene calls are TRBV27 and TRBJ2-1; 8 bases align to TRBD1. The germline V gene encodes CDR1 MNHEY and CDR2 SMNVEV (reference sequence). The CDR3 extends over 14 amino acids. The CDR3 bases are TGTGCGACGCCCAGGGGGCGGGACTACAATGAGCAGTTCTTC. Amino acid sequence: CATPRGRDYNEQFF.

V and J are TRBV19 and TRBJ1-6; 7 bases fit TRBD1. This CDR3 spans 16 amino acids. Germline V CDR1 and CDR2: LNHDA, SQIVND (reference sequence). V trimming: 6 bases; J trimming: 3 bases; junction bases outside the gene matches: 8. This CDR3 reads CASREGGSGYNSPLHF. The CDR3 coding sequence is TGTGCCAGTAGGGAAGGGGGCTCCGGCTATAATTCACCCCTCCACTTT.

J is TRBJ2-1 and V is TRBV20-1; 12 bases map to TRBD1. Germline V gives CDR1 DFQATT, CDR2 SNEGSKA (reference sequence). V lost 3 bases, J lost 10 bases, and 7 bases stayed unmatched. This CDR3 contains 14 residues. CDR3 loop: CSASVGTGGLEQFF. The CDR3 DNA follows: TGCAGTGCTAGTGTCGGGACAGGGGGCTTGGAGCAGTTCTTC.